The rows below give T cell receptor beta chains drawn from one sample of a study of identifying expanded T cells in peripheral blood. Here immunoSEQ multiplex PCR was the method, and the copy in TCRdb shows in-frame clones only, minus some. Counted here are approximately 120,000 clones, about 80% occurring once; the ten biggest clones make up about 3.1%. Specimen: blood. These receptor sequences come from a person aged 18-70 years in good health. The CDR3 runs from the conserved cysteine through the conserved F or W. The order of the fields is clone size, J gene, D gene, V gene, CDR3 protein, CDR3 DNA. A D gene is named only where the DNA matches it firmly. Expanded clones get a size class; other rows say once, few or many, or leave the size out.

.	TRBJ1-1	.	TRBV6-6	CASSHQEAPEAFF	TGTGCCAGCAGCCACCAAGAGGCACCCGAAGCTTTCTTT
.	TRBJ1-3	.	TRBV30	CAWSVGWEGNTIYF	TGTGCCTGGAGTGTCGGGTGGGAAGGAAACACCATATATTTT
once	TRBJ2-5	.	TRBV4-3	CASSQAGAGETQYF	TGCGCCAGCAGCCAAGCCGGGGCCGGGGAGACCCAGTACTTC
.	TRBJ2-1	TRBD1	TRBV10-1	CASSVSGQGKGEQFF	TGCGCCAGCAGTGTGTCGGGACAGGGGAAAGGTGAGCAGTTCTTC
.	TRBJ1-2	.	TRBV10-2	CASSQTENYGYTF	TGCGCCAGCAGCCAGACAGAGAACTATGGCTACACCTTC
few	TRBJ1-5	.	TRBV5-1	CASSRTGNQPQHF	TGCGCCAGCAGCCGGACAGGCAATCAGCCCCAGCATTTT
once	TRBJ2-3	.	TRBV13	CASSQDRATDTQYF	TGTGCCAGCAGCCAGGACAGAGCCACAGATACGCAGTATTTT
.	TRBJ2-2	.	TRBV5-1	CASSEETEVGGELFF	TGCGCCAGCAGCGAAGAGACCGAAGTTGGCGGGGAGCTGTTTTTT
.	TRBJ2-3	.	TRBV7-2	CASSRRSSTDTQYF	TGTGCCAGCAGCCGACGATCAAGTACAGATACGCAGTATTTT
.	TRBJ2-1	.	TRBV30	CAWRRQGGARNEQFF	TGTGCCTGGAGGCGTCAGGGTGGGGCTCGGAATGAGCAGTTCTTC
.	TRBJ2-1	.	TRBV25-1	CASSEPGVSYNEQFF	TGTGCCAGCAGTGAACCGGGGGTTTCCTACAATGAGCAGTTCTTC
.	TRBJ1-6	TRBD1	TRBV5-4	CASSLAPGGGGSPLHF	TGTGCCAGCAGCTTGGCGCCAGGGGGCGGCGGTTCACCCCTCCACTTT
.	TRBJ1-1	.	TRBV2	CASVPRPHGETEAFF	TGTGCCAGTGTTCCGCGCCCACATGGGGAGACTGAAGCTTTCTTT
many	TRBJ1-1	.	TRBV5-1	CASSLAGENTEAFF	TGCGCCAGCAGCTTGGCCGGTGAGAACACTGAAGCTTTCTTT
.	TRBJ1-1	TRBD1	TRBV30	CAWSVGPGQRAFF	TGTGCCTGGAGTGTAGGACCGGGACAGAGAGCTTTCTTT
.	TRBJ1-4	.	TRBV27	CASSRYSATNEKLFF	TGTGCCAGCAGTAGATACTCAGCAACTAATGAAAAACTGTTTTTT
once	TRBJ1-1	.	TRBV5-8	CASSLGRATNTEAFF	TGTGCCAGCAGCTTGGGTAGAGCGACGAACACTGAAGCTTTCTTT
.	TRBJ1-1	.	TRBV5-4	CASFTGLKAFF	TGTGCCAGCTTTACGGGTTTGAAAGCTTTCTTT
.	TRBJ2-7	TRBD1	TRBV5-8	CASSWAGTGVWEQYF	TGTGCCAGCAGCTGGGCCGGGACAGGGGTCTGGGAGCAGTACTTC
.	TRBJ1-1	TRBD1	TRBV5-1	CASNLQGENTEAFF	TGCGCCAGCAACTTACAGGGGGAGAACACTGAAGCTTTCTTT
.	TRBJ2-7	.	TRBV4-1	CASSQVVSPGEGYEQYF	TGCGCCAGCAGCCAAGTGGTGTCCCCAGGGGAAGGCTACGAGCAGTACTTC
.	TRBJ2-5	TRBD2	TRBV6-5	CASSYSPGLAGETQYF	TGTGCCAGCAGTTACTCTCCCGGACTAGCGGGAGAGACCCAGTACTTC
.	TRBJ2-3	TRBD2	TRBV9	CASTLLAGGPDTQYF	TGTGCCAGCACCCTATTAGCGGGGGGGCCTGATACGCAGTATTTT
.	TRBJ1-1	.	TRBV10-1	CASSDNPPRTAFNTEAFF	TGCGCCAGCAGTGATAACCCCCCGAGGACAGCGTTTAACACTGAAGCTTTCTTT
.	TRBJ2-1	.	TRBV4-3	CASSHLRAGLNNEQFF	TGCGCCAGCAGCCATCTGAGGGCGGGGTTAAACAATGAGCAGTTCTTC
.	TRBJ2-3	.	TRBV7-2	CASSLRASTDTQYF	TGTGCCAGCAGCTTAAGAGCTAGCACAGATACGCAGTATTTT
.	TRBJ1-5	.	TRBV19	CASNDRPNQPQHF	TGTGCCAGTAACGACAGGCCCAATCAGCCCCAGCATTTT
.	TRBJ1-6	.	TRBV27	CASSLLFRSRGNSPLHF	TGTGCCAGCAGTTTATTATTTCGCAGCCGAGGGAATTCACCCCTCCACTTT
.	TRBJ1-1	.	TRBV6-1	CASRLGNTEAFF	TGTGCCAGCAGGTTAGGGAACACTGAAGCTTTCTTT
.	TRBJ1-2	.	TRBV2	CASRTGYTF	TGTGCCAGCAGGACAGGCTACACCTTC
.	TRBJ2-7	.	TRBV6-1	CASYQVGGPTYEQYF	TGTGCCAGCTACCAGGTTGGGGGACCGACCTACGAGCAGTACTTC
.	TRBJ2-2	.	TRBV4-1	CASSQGSYTGELFF	TGCGCCAGCAGCCAAGGGTCCTACACCGGGGAGCTGTTTTTT
.	TRBJ1-1	TRBD1	TRBV10-3	CAISEWGSGTGEAFF	TGTGCCATCAGTGAGTGGGGTTCCGGGACAGGTGAAGCTTTCTTT
.	TRBJ1-1	.	TRBV18	CASSQGGNTEAFF	TGTGCCAGCTCACAGGGGGGGAACACTGAAGCTTTCTTT